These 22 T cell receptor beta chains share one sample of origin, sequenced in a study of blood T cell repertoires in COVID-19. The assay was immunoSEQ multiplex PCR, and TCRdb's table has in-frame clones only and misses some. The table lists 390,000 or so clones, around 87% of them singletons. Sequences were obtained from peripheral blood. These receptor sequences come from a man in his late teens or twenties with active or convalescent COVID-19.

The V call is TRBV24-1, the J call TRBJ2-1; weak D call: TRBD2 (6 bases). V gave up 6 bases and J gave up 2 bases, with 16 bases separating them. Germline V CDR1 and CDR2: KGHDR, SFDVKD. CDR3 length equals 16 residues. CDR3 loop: CATSKGPGVTYNEQFF. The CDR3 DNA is TGTGCCACCAGTAAGGGACCGGGGGTCACCTACAATGAGCAGTTCTTC.

The CDR3 is CASRGQGWAKLFF. The CDR3, as DNA: TGTGCCAGCAGAGGGCAGGGGTGGGCAAAACTGTTTTTT. The V call is TRBV27, the J call TRBJ1-4, with D possibly being TRBD1 (6 bases). V lost 6 bases and J 10 bases, leaving 15 bases between the germline ends. The CDR3 extends over 13 amino acids. Germline assignment: CDR1 MNHEY and CDR2 SMNVEV (reference sequence).

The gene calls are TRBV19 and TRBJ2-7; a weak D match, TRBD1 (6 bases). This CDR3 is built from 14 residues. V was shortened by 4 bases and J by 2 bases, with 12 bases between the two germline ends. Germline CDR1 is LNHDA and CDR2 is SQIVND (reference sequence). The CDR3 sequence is CASSRTVSTYEQYF. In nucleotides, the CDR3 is TGTGCCAGTAGTAGGACAGTATCCACCTACGAGCAGTACTTC.

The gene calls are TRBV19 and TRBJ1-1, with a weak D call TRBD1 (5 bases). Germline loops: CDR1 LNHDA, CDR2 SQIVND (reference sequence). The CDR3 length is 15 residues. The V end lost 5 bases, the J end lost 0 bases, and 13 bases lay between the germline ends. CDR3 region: CASSADSFMNTEAFF. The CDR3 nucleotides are TGTGCCAGTAGTGCAGACAGCTTCATGAACACTGAAGCTTTCTTT. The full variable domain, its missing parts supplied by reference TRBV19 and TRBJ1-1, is DGGITQSPKYLFRKEGQNVTLSCEQNLNHDAMYWYRQDPGQGLRLIYYSQIVNDFQKGDIAEGYSVSREKKESFPLTVTSAQKNPTAFYLCASSADSFMNTEAFFGQGTRLTVV.

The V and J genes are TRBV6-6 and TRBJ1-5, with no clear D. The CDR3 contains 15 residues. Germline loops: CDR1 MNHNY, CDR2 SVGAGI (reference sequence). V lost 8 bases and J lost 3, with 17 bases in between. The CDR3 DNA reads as TGTGCCAGCCTCAACGAGGGATGGGCCAATCAGCCCCAGCATTTT. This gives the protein CASLNEGWANQPQHF.

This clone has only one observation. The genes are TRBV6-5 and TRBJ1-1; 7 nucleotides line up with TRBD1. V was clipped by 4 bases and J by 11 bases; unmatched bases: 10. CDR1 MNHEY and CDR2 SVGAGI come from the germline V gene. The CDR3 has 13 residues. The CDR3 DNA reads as TGTGCCAGCAGTTGGGTAACCGAGGGGGCGGCTTTCTTT. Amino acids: CASSWVTEGAAFF.

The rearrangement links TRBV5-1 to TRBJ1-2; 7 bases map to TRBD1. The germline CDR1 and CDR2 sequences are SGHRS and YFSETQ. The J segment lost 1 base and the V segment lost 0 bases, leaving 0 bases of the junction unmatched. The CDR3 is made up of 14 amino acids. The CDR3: CASSLGDSNYGYTF. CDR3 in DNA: TGCGCCAGCAGCTTGGGGGACAGTAACTATGGCTACACCTTC. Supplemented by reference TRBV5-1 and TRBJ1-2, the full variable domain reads KAGVTQTPRYLIKTRGQQVTLSCSPISGHRSVSWYQQTPGQGLQFLFEYFSETQRNKGNFPGRFSGRQFSNSRSEMNVSTLELGDSALYLCASSLGDSNYGYTFGSGTRLTVV.

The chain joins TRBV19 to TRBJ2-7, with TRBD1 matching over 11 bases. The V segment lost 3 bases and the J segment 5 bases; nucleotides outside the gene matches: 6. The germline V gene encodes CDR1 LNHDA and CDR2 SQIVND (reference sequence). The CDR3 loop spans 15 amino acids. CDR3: CASSIGDRGIHEQYF. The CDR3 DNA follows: TGTGCCAGTAGTATTGGGGACAGGGGGATCCACGAGCAGTACTTC.

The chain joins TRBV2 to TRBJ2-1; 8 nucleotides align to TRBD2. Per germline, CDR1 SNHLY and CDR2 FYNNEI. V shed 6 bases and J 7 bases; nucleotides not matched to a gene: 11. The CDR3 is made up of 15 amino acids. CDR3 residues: CASRKSGGANNEQFF. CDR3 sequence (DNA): TGTGCCAGCAGGAAATCCGGGGGGGCCAATAATGAGCAGTTCTTC.

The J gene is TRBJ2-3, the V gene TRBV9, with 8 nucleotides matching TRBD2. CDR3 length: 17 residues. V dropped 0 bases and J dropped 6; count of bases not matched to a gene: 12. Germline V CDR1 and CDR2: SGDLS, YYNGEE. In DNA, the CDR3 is TGTGCCAGCAGCGTAGCTCGGGGGGGCGTGAGGGGCGATACGCAGTATTTT. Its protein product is CASSVARGGVRGDTQYF.

The DNA of the CDR3 is TGTGCCAGCAGGGGCAGGGGGCTGGATGAAAAACTGTTTTTT. Protein sequence: CASRGRGLDEKLFF. The V and J genes are TRBV2 and TRBJ1-4, with TRBD1 matching over 8 bases. Germline loops: CDR1 SNHLY, CDR2 FYNNEI. The CDR3 is made up of 14 amino acids. The trim removed 6 bases at V and 6 bases at J, leaving 6 bases unmatched.

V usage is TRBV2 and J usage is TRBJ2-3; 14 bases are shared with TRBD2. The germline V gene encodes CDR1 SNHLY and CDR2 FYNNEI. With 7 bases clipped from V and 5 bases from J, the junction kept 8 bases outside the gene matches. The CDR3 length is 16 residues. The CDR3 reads CASKKGTSGGIDTQYF. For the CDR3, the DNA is TGTGCCAGCAAGAAAGGGACTAGCGGGGGAATAGATACGCAGTATTTT. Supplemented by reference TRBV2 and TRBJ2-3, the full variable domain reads EPEVTQTPSHQVTQMGQEVILRCVPISNHLYFYWYRQILGQKVEFLVSFYNNEISEKSEIFDDQFSVERPDGSNFTLKIRSTKLEDSAMYFCASKKGTSGGIDTQYFGPGTRLTVL.

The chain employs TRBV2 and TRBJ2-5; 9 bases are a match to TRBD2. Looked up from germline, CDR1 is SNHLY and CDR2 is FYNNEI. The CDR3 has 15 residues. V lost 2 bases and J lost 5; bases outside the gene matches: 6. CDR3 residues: CASSESSGKVETQYF. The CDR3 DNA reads TGTGCCAGCAGTGAATCTAGCGGGAAGGTGGAGACCCAGTACTTC.

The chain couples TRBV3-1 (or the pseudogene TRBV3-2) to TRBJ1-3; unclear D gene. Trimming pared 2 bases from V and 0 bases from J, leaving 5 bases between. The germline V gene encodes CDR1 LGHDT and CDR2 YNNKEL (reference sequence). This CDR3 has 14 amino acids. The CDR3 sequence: CASSQTASGNTIYF. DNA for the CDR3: TGTGCCAGCAGCCAAACAGCCTCTGGAAACACCATATATTTT.

The CDR3 protein is CASSPSGQGRTDTQYF. The CDR3 DNA reads as TGTGCCAGCAGCCCCTCGGGGCAGGGGCGCACAGATACGCAGTATTTT. The chain couples TRBV7-2 to TRBJ2-3; D is possibly TRBD1 (6 bases). The germline V and J ends were trimmed by 5 bases and 1 base, with 16 bases remaining between them. The length of the CDR3 is 16 residues. CDR1 and CDR2 (germline): SGHTA, FQGNSA.

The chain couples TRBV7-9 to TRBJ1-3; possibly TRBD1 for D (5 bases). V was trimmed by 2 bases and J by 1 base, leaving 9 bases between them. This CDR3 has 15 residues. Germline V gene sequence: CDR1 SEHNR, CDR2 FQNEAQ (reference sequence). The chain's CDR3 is CASSLIKGSGNTIYF. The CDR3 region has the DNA TGTGCCAGCAGCTTAATAAAGGGGTCTGGAAACACCATATATTTT.

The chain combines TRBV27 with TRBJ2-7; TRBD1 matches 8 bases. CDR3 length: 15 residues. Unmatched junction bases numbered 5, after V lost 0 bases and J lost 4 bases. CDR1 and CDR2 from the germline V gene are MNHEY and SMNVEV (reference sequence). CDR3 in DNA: TGTGCCAGCAGTTTATCCTTTGGGACAGGATACGAGCAGTACTTC. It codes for CASSLSFGTGYEQYF.

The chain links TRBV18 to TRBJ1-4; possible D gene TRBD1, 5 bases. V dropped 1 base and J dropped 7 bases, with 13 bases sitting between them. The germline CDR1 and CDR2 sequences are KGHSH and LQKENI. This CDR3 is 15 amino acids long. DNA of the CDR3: TGTGCCAGCTCACCACGGGAGGAGGGGTTTGAAAAACTGTTTTTT. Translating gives CASSPREEGFEKLFF.

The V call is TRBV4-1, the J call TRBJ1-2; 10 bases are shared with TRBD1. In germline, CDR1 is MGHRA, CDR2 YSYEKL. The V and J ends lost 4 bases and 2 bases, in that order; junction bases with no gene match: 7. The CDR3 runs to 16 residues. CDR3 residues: CASSRDRGPANYGYTF. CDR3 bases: TGCGCCAGCAGCCGGGACAGGGGCCCGGCAAACTATGGCTACACCTTC.

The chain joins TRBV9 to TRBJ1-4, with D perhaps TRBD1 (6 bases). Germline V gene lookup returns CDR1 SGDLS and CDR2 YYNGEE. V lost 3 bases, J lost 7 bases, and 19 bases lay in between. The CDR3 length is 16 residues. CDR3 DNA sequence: TGTGCCAGCAGCGATGCCCCGGGGGGCCGGGGTGAAAAACTGTTTTTT. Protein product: CASSDAPGGRGEKLFF.

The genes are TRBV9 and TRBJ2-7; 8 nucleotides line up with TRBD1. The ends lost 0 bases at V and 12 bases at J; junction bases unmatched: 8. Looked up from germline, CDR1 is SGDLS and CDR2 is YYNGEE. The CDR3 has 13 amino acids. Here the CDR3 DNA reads TGTGCCAGCAGCGTAGGGATTCGGGACAGGCCGTACTTC. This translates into CASSVGIRDRPYF.

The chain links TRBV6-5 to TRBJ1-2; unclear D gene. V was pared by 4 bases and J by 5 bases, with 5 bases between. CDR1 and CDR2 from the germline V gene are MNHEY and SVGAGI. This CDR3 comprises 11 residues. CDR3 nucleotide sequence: TGTGCCAGCAGTTCGCAGTATGGCTACACCTTC. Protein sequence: CASSSQYGYTF.